This T cell receptor beta chain was sequenced in a study of molecular identifiers for immune sequencing clone quantification. Study observations and caveats: Detection of one spiked Jurkat cell's TCR RNA reportedly worked in one million naive cells. Identical TCR molecules can share a barcode, and this sharing could underestimate highly expanded clone sizes.

As concerns this clonotype: Its antigen is undetermined. At one boundary the junction diverges from the germline segment, which might be a read error.

Methods described previously were used for bulk TCR libraries, and listed TCR primers were applied. TCRdb reprocessed the PCR reads via MiXCR and lists one record per CDR3 protein. The table lists 80,000 to 95,000 distinct CDR3 sequences, 15% to 20% of them singletons. Sorting selected naive CD8 T cells with a CD8+CD4-CCR7+CD45RA+ phenotype. The germline V gene has CDR1 SGHTA and CDR2 FQGNSA. The CDR3 is 12 amino acids. The sample consisted of naive CD8+ T cells from blood, with Jurkat cell RNA spiked in. Subset reported: FACS-sorted CD8+CD4-CCR7+CD45RA+ naive T cells. The clonotype comes from a human donor in good health. Some libraries in this study had Jurkat cell RNA spiked in. The rearrangement uses TRBV7-2 and TRBJ2-7; the D is unclear. The CDR3 loop is CASRLIGPEQYF. The CDR3 nucleotides are TGCGCCAGCAGATTAATCGGCCCCGAGCAGTACTTC.